The rows below give T cell receptor beta chains drawn from one sample of a study of Tregs in tolerant kidney transplant recipients. Repertoires were generated with immunoSEQ multiplex PCR, while TCRdb's copy carries only in-frame clones and drops some. This sample has 120,000 or so clones, with 92% found just once. The sequenced material came from CD4+ T cells from blood. The receptors stem from a human donor in good health. Each CDR3 is given with its conserved first and last residue. D genes are given only for firm matches. Clone size is given for some rows only: seen once, a few or many times, or a class if the clone is expanded.

J	size	length	V	D	CDR3	DNA
TRBJ2-7	NA	14	TRBV7-9	NA	CASSERGQDLEQYF	TGTGCCAGCAGCGAGCGGGGACAGGACCTCGAGCAGTACTTC
TRBJ2-7	NA	15	TRBV7-9	TRBD1	CASSSPGQGVYEQYF	TGTGCCAGCAGCTCCCCGGGACAGGGGGTCTACGAGCAGTACTTC
TRBJ2-3	NA	15	TRBV29-1	TRBD2	CSVRGSGGVTDTQYF	TGCAGCGTTAGAGGGAGCGGGGGGGTCACAGATACGCAGTATTTT
TRBJ1-1	NA	15	TRBV19	NA	CASSPRDGVSTEAFF	TGTGCCAGTAGCCCTAGGGACGGGGTGTCCACTGAAGCTTTCTTT
TRBJ1-2	NA	14	TRBV10-3	NA	CAITQGAGSDGYTF	TGTGCCATCACCCAAGGGGCAGGGAGCGATGGCTACACCTTC
TRBJ2-1	NA	17	TRBV5-1	NA	CASSLQPTGDSYNEQFF	TGCGCCAGCAGCTTGCAACCGACAGGTGACTCCTACAATGAGCAGTTCTTC
TRBJ1-1	NA	11	TRBV20-1	NA	CSAGGGTEAFF	TGCAGTGCAGGCGGTGGGACTGAAGCTTTCTTT
TRBJ1-2	NA	13	TRBV10-3	NA	CAISEGQHYGYTF	TGTGCCATCAGTGAAGGACAGCACTATGGCTACACCTTC
TRBJ2-6	NA	14	TRBV9	NA	CASSAKSGANVLTF	TGTGCCAGCAGCGCAAAATCTGGGGCCAACGTCCTGACTTTC
TRBJ1-2	NA	17	TRBV5-1	NA	CASSPVSRSTTGYGYTF	TGCGCCAGCAGCCCGGTATCTCGGTCAACGACCGGCTATGGCTACACCTTC
TRBJ2-7	NA	17	TRBV30	TRBD1	CAWRRFGQGATSYEQYF	TGTGCCTGGAGACGATTTGGGCAGGGGGCAACCTCCTACGAGCAGTACTTC
TRBJ1-2	NA	15	TRBV30	TRBD1	CAWSAPGGTGYGYTF	TGTGCCTGGAGTGCCCCAGGGGGTACAGGCTATGGCTACACCTTC
TRBJ1-1	NA	14	TRBV5-1	NA	CASSLAGQSTEAFF	TGCGCCAGCAGCCTTGCTGGTCAGAGCACTGAAGCTTTCTTT
TRBJ2-7	NA	17	TRBV2	NA	CASSSGGLKQNSYEQYF	TGTGCCAGCAGTTCAGGGGGGCTTAAACAAAATTCCTACGAGCAGTACTTC
TRBJ1-6	NA	14	TRBV25-1	TRBD1	CASSLQGNNSPLHF	TGTGCCAGCAGCCTACAGGGGAATAATTCACCCCTCCACTTT
TRBJ2-1	NA	14	TRBV6-1	TRBD1	CASIRTGGLKAQFF	TGTGCCAGCATTCGGACAGGGGGTCTTAAGGCGCAGTTCTTC
TRBJ1-5	once	15	TRBV6-1	TRBD1	CASSEWGQPNQPQHF	TGTGCCAGCAGTGAATGGGGACAGCCCAATCAGCCCCAGCATTTT
TRBJ1-2	NA	16	TRBV5-5	NA	CASTQAVPGTREGYTF	TGTGCCAGCACCCAAGCAGTCCCGGGGACGCGAGAGGGCTACACCTTC
TRBJ2-2	NA	15	TRBV5-1	NA	CASSPRGANTGELFF	TGCGCCAGCAGCCCCCGGGGCGCGAACACCGGGGAGCTGTTTTTT
TRBJ1-5	NA	16	TRBV28	NA	CASSSFSGSRNQPQHF	TGTGCCAGCAGTTCCTTTTCCGGGTCTCGCAATCAGCCCCAGCATTTT
TRBJ2-5	NA	13	TRBV15	NA	CATSRAFSETQYF	TGTGCCACCAGCAGAGCTTTTTCAGAGACCCAGTACTTC
TRBJ2-3	NA	14	TRBV7-9	TRBD2	CAPSRLASTDTQYF	TGTGCCCCCAGCCGACTAGCAAGCACAGATACGCAGTATTTT
TRBJ1-4	NA	14	TRBV4-1	NA	CASRRGAANEKLFF	TGCGCCAGCCGTAGGGGGGCGGCTAATGAAAAACTGTTTTTT
TRBJ1-2	NA	11	TRBV28	NA	CASSLDYGYTF	TGTGCCAGCAGTTTGGACTATGGCTACACCTTC
TRBJ2-5	NA	12	TRBV19	NA	CASSIRGETQYF	TGTGCCAGTAGTATCCGGGGGGAGACCCAGTACTTC
TRBJ1-1	NA	13	TRBV2	NA	CASSKDRNTEAFF	TGTGCCAGCAGTAAGGACAGGAACACTGAAGCTTTCTTT
TRBJ2-1	NA	11	TRBV7-2	NA	CASSLTRVQFF	TGTGCCAGCAGCTTAACCAGAGTTCAGTTCTTC
TRBJ1-1	NA	17	TRBV2	NA	CASSEALLGGLDTEAFF	TGTGCCAGCAGTGAAGCGCTTCTCGGGGGGTTGGACACTGAAGCTTTCTTT
TRBJ1-5	NA	15	TRBV2	NA	CASSTEGGHNQPQHF	TGTGCCAGCAGCACCGAAGGAGGTCACAATCAGCCCCAGCATTTT
TRBJ2-5	NA	14	TRBV18	TRBD1	CASSRQGAGETQYF	TGTGCCAGCTCCCGACAGGGGGCTGGAGAGACCCAGTACTTC
TRBJ1-2	NA	15	TRBV5-1	TRBD1	CASSLGDRGSYGYTF	TGCGCCAGCAGCTTGGGGGACAGGGGAAGCTATGGCTACACCTTC
TRBJ1-2	NA	11	TRBV6-1	NA	CASGEGSGYTF	TGTGCCAGCGGGGAGGGATCTGGCTACACCTTC
TRBJ1-3	NA	16	TRBV5-1	NA	CASSLLQANSGNTIYF	TGCGCCAGCAGCTTGTTGCAGGCGAACTCTGGAAACACCATATATTTT
TRBJ1-2	once	16	TRBV10-3	TRBD1	CAISEVTGAAGYGYTF	TGTGCCATCAGTGAGGTGACAGGGGCCGCCGGCTATGGCTACACCTTC
TRBJ1-2	NA	14	TRBV7-2	TRBD1	CASSLTGAPYGYTF	TGTGCCAGCAGCTTAACAGGGGCCCCATATGGCTACACCTTC
TRBJ1-2	NA	17	TRBV19	NA	CASSTRQAASRNYGYTF	TGTGCCAGTAGTACCCGACAGGCTGCATCCCGGAACTATGGCTACACCTTC
TRBJ1-6	once	21	TRBV18	TRBD1	CASSTYPPGQGRLVENSPLHF	TGTGCCAGCTCAACTTATCCCCCGGGACAGGGTCGGCTCGTGGAGAATTCACCCCTCCACTTT
TRBJ2-2	NA	15	TRBV6-5	NA	CASRSGSGNTGELFF	TGTGCCAGCAGAAGCGGGTCGGGGAACACCGGGGAGCTGTTTTTT
TRBJ1-2	NA	14	TRBV12-5	TRBD1	CASGPVQGNYGYTF	TGTGCTAGTGGTCCTGTACAGGGGAACTATGGCTACACCTTC
TRBJ1-2	NA	18	TRBV21-1	NA	CASSISLGLAPHPYGYTF	TGTGCCAGCAGCATATCCCTCGGACTGGCCCCGCACCCGTATGGCTACACCTTC
TRBJ2-3	NA	17	TRBV4-2	TRBD2	CASSQEFVGEGTDTQYF	TGTGCCAGCAGCCAAGAATTTGTGGGGGAGGGGACAGATACGCAGTATTTT
TRBJ2-2	NA	10	TRBV11-3	NA	CAGGGGELFF	TGTGCCGGCGGAGGCGGGGAGCTGTTTTTT
TRBJ2-7	NA	14	TRBV7-9	NA	CASSLVAGMGEQYF	TGTGCCAGCAGCTTAGTGGCAGGGATGGGGGAGCAGTACTTC
TRBJ2-7	NA	17	TRBV5-1	NA	CASSLASPQGKIHEQYF	TGCGCCAGCAGCTTGGCCTCCCCTCAGGGAAAGATCCACGAGCAGTACTTC
TRBJ1-1	NA	13	TRBV7-9	NA	CASRPSMRAEAFF	TGTGCCAGCAGACCCTCTATGCGCGCTGAAGCTTTCTTT
TRBJ2-3	NA	16	TRBV7-8	TRBD2	CASTVVAGTATDTQYF	TGTGCCAGCACCGTAGTAGCGGGAACTGCGACAGATACGCAGTATTTT